What follows describes a single T cell receptor (beta chain). Its specificity is unknown. Trimming removed 2 bases from V and 5 bases from J, with 15 bases in between. The length of the CDR3 is 15 residues. Attachment of unique molecular identifiers to individual cDNA molecules was performed. TCRdb re-derived calls from the 5' RACE reads in MiXCR, one entry per CDR3 protein. The sample lists roughly 70,000 distinct CDR3 sequences, over 20% seen once, with approximately 15% in the top ten. The data were obtained in a study of early T cells in non-severe SARS-CoV-2 infection. The study, taken as a whole, reports: Matching results from VDJdb favored anti-spike CD8 responses, leaving private and CD4 specificities undetected.

This sequence was found in an adult who was a healthcare worker with PCR-confirmed SARS-CoV-2 infection or an uninfected control (not recorded which). This chain connects TRBV12-3 or TRBV12-4 to TRBJ1-1; no reliable D call. Sequenced here: whole blood, sampled at baseline. CDR3 in DNA: TGTGCCAGCAGTTTATACTGGGGTGCTGGGACTGAAGCTTTCTTT. Protein: CASSLYWGAGTEAFF.